The entry below describes one TCR beta chain. The table lists this clonotype with many counts. Its specific antigen is unknown. No clone much larger than this one lies a single base away; base qualities are absent. This entry comes from a study of regulatory T cells in long-lasting Graves disease (TCRdb year 2021). Regarding the research as a whole: Newly diagnosed Graves' disease patients had taken antithyroid drugs for less than 3 months. A total of roughly 33 samples were covered by TCR sequencing, comprising some 13 persistent and 20 or so newly diagnosed Graves' disease patients. Persistent Graves' disease patients were compared with newly diagnosed Graves' disease patients by peripheral blood TCR sequencing and RNA sequencing. The study was registered as a clinical trial and conducted in China. On the study overall, not on this receptor specifically: Preferential use of TRBV28, TRBJ1-2 and TRBJ2-5 was observed in persistent disease, whereas TRBV20-1 and TRBJ2-1 were favored in newly diagnosed disease. As a limitation, the authors acknowledged that the small sample size may reduce accuracy. The study examined only peripheral blood because the primary lesion, thyroid tissue, could not be accessed. Compared with newly diagnosed patients, persistent Graves' disease patients had lower TCR Shannon entropy and fewer highly expanded clones, which suggests clonal expansion. Sequencing and analysis were limited to the TCR beta chain. A larger number of public clonotypes was shared among persistent patients (2,741) than among newly diagnosed patients (around 880).

The germline V and J ends show losses of 0 bases and 2 bases respectively, and no gene match explains 7 bases of the junction. From the cysteine up to the phenylalanine, the CDR3 has a length of 16 residues. CDR3 DNA is the only sequence kept; it has 48 bases, read in frame from the first base. From a lookup of the germline V gene, CDR1 and CDR2 are SNHLY and FYNNEI. Receptor libraries were prepared by multiplex PCR. The data were produced on an Illumina HiSeq 4000. iRepertoire HTBI primers and Arm-PCR amplification of CDR3 regions were used to construct TCR beta libraries. Before sequencing, the PCR products underwent gel purification. The study's own analysis went as follows. Across samples, 60 to 75 TRBV and approximately 15 TRBJ segments were identified and used for gene usage analysis of CDR3 amino acid clonotypes. Filtered high-quality paired reads were merged into contigs using COPE and FqMerger. BLAST was used to align contigs to IMGT TRBV, TRBD and TRBJ reference genes, with CDR3 defined following IMGT. Highly expanded clones were defined as clonotypes with a frequency above 0.1%. Shannon entropy was used to measure repertoire diversity, and the Gini coefficient was used to measure V-J evenness. Public clonotypes were defined as clonotypes shared by more than one individual. TCRdb reprocessing: public reads trimmed at Q25 with fastp, clones called with MiXCR, in-frame beta chains kept. Rows matching on CDR3 protein sequence are summarized as one entry with the most common DNA and genes. These V and J calls originate from TCRdb's pipeline instead of the authors' own analysis. The sample yields roughly 400,000 distinct CDR3 sequences; approximately 15% were counted once. Together, the top ten hold around 7.6% of the sample.

The meaning of the sample's time point label: newly diagnosed GD, antithyroid drugs for less than 3 months. RNA was extracted from PBMCs in TRIzol for both TCR sequencing and RNA sequencing. The diagnosis of Graves' disease followed American Thyroid Association guidelines. The patients came from an endocrinology department in Xi'an, China. Each patient gave around 9.2 milliliters of peripheral blood, collected in an EDTA anticoagulant tube. Ficoll Paque Plus density gradient separation was used to isolate PBMCs, and no further T cell sorting was performed. An Agilent 2100 Bioanalyzer and agarose gel were used to assess RNA quality, and a NanoDrop 2000 was used to measure RNA concentration. Separately, the same data were catalogued under a study of T cells in Graves' hyperthyroidism and ophthalmopathy. Per the second study: Stable Graves' hyperthyroidism was defined as no progression to ophthalmopathy during 18 months of follow-up. The hyperthyroidism patients were between 18 and 65 years old and newly diagnosed, with a disease duration of less than 2 months. Exclusion was applied to patients with uncontrolled infections, other autoimmune diseases, pregnancy or lactation. Diagnoses relied on clinical symptoms, serum thyroxine and TRAb, thyroid ultrasound and orbital computed tomography. The TCR CDR3 was subjected to a first round of RT-PCR using the HTBI primer set and the Qiagen OneStep RT-PCR kit. Most expanded thyroid clonotypes (frequency above 0.001) were also found in blood, which suggests that blood repertoires may mirror thyroid immune responses. In cross-validation, a model built on a 13 V-J signature told ophthalmopathy apart from stable hyperthyroidism with approximately 90% sensitivity and roughly 81% specificity, and in testing the same model reached 80%/75%. During validation, the model predicted progression to ophthalmopathy a median of roughly 7.1 months ahead of onset, with around 71% sensitivity and almost 75% specificity. TCR V-J signatures able to tell the groups apart were searched for in a discovery cohort of 100 or so patients, of whom more than 40 had Graves' ophthalmopathy and around 57 had stable Graves' hyperthyroidism. Prospective prediction of ophthalmopathy was tested in an independent validation cohort of some 19 hyperthyroidism patients and some 17 patients who later progressed to ophthalmopathy. The approximately 100 discovery patients were divided at random into training and test sets in a 7:3 ratio. The study also compared thyroid tissue and blood T-cell repertoires from several Graves' hyperthyroidism patients. After blood sampling, hyperthyroidism patients were treated with methimazole at a starting dose of 30 mg daily, and ophthalmopathy patients were treated with high-dose intravenous methylprednisolone. The libraries were constructed in a second round of multiplex PCR and then size-selected and purified. Paired-end sequencing of the libraries was performed with 100 bp reads on an Illumina HiSeq2000. Raw data were processed with SOAPnuke, discarding reads with adapters, uncalled bases, mean Phred below 15, or no exact constant-primer or identifier match. COPE v1.2.5 was used to merge high-quality paired reads, and clonotypes were defined as unique nucleotide sequences. MiTCR v1.1 was used to align clonotypes to the IMGT TRBV, TRBD and TRBJ reference segments. Analysis was restricted to V-J combinations with a frequency above 0.0001, which covered about 99% of repertoires. A TCS score was defined as the ratio between F50 (clonal expansion) and ExV (chaos), using BLOSUM62-based TCRdist between CDR3 peptides within each V-J. Welch's t-statistics and random forest reduced around 550 V-J features to roughly 13, which were used in a naive Bayes classifier (R e1071). No statistical method was used to fix the sample size in advance, and group allocation was not hidden from the investigators. TCR Vbeta CDR3 sequencing of around 130 peripheral blood samples (approximately 44 ophthalmopathy, 70 to 85 hyperthyroidism and approximately 17 progressor patients) is reported in the paper.

The sequencing used peripheral blood mononuclear cells (PBMCs), collected at new diagnosis, from a patient treated with antithyroid drugs. The receptor was isolated from a woman aged 40 to 50 with Graves disease. Donor details come from another sample of the same person, matched by shared clones. The chain employs TRBV2 and TRBJ2-7, with TRBD2 matching 7 junction bases. CDR3 loop: CASSEAGGVLPYEQYF. Here is the DNA: TGTGCCAGCAGTGAAGCGGGGGGGGTCCTTCCCTACGAGCAGTACTTC.